This T cell receptor beta chain was documented in a study of cytomegalovirus exposure and HLA in healthy donors. Study background: A prior study identified 110 million or so unique TCR beta sequences from 200 million or so T cells. Across almost 400 genotyped donors, 81% landed in the Caucasian-associated ancestry cluster. Overall study results and limits: A missense DCLRE1C variant was associated with V- and J-gene trimming of TCR beta chains in a later analysis, and an independent cohort replicated the association. DRB1 showed the most TCR associations and HLA-C the fewest in a later analysis, as rates varied by HLA locus.

As for this clone: Antigen unknown.

The PCR was carried out with 60 Vbeta primers and 13 Jbeta primers. The data were produced by immunoSEQ multiplex PCR, yet TCRdb's version contains in-frame clones alone and is incomplete. The sample contains roughly 180,000 clones, approximately 84% of which appear only once. The junction had 6 bases not matched to a gene; V was cut back by 7 bases and J by 0 bases. Germline V gene sequence: CDR1 SNHLY, CDR2 FYNNEI. The CDR3 totals 15 residues. Sequenced: PBMCs. The TCR sequence derives from a girl between 5 and 17 years old in good health and CMV-seropositive. This chain joins TRBV2 and TRBJ2-3; 8 nucleotides align to TRBD2. CDR3 protein: CASTGGTSSTDTQYF. For the CDR3, the DNA is TGTGCCAGCACGGGGGGGACTTCTAGCACAGATACGCAGTATTTT.